This T cell receptor beta chain was obtained from a study of blood T cells in healthy people across ages. Overall study: The template switching approach captured approximately one barcoded beta molecule for every two T cells.

Each of the donors had 9 to 10 milliliters of peripheral blood drawn into EDTA-treated Vacutainer tubes. Using a J-beta primer mix together with a sample-barcoded 5' primer, a second PCR was run for roughly 7 to 11 cycles. Each cDNA molecule, via a template-switch adaptor with 12 random nucleotides, was tagged. TCRdb reprocessed the 5' RACE reads with MiXCR, giving one entry per CDR3 protein. The data hold about 970,000 distinct CDR3 sequences, with 51% observed a single time. With V trimmed by 0 bases and J by 7 bases, 6 bases remained unmatched. The CDR3 is 15 amino acids. Germline V gives CDR1 SGDLS, CDR2 YYNGEE. Findings and limits, study-wide: In older individuals, TCR beta diversity per million T cells was lower, falling roughly linearly with age.

In the case of this clonotype: Antigen: not known.

The clonotype originates from a woman aged 55-70 years in good health. The J gene is TRBJ2-5, the V gene TRBV9; 10 positions agree with TRBD2. The sequencing sample was made of blood. CDR3 loop: CASSVETSGLGTQYF. In DNA, the CDR3 is TGTGCCAGCAGCGTAGAGACTAGCGGGCTGGGGACCCAGTACTTC.